The present TCR beta chain was sequenced within a study of T cell responses to AZD1222 COVID-19 vaccine. About the study: The study pooled second doses at about 4 or about 12 weeks. The study's findings and limits: Only a handful of AZD1222 recipients tested seropositive at baseline. Spike as a whole was targeted by vaccine-associated CD4 TCRs, dominant at 160-218 and 743-854. Nearly half of unique spike-specific TCRs reportedly avoided B.1.351 and B.1.1.7 mutated regions.

Turning to this clone: The antigen remains unidentified.

V lost 6 bases, J lost 4 bases, and 10 bases lay in between. This CDR3 spans 13 amino acids. The germline CDR1 and CDR2 sequences are SNHLY and FYNNEI. Measured with immunoSEQ multiplex PCR; TCRdb has only the in-frame clones, and not every one. The data show 100,000 to 150,000 clones, approximately 90% seen once. V is TRBV2 and J is TRBJ1-5; perhaps TRBD1 as D (5 bases). The sequenced sample was peripheral blood, obtained on day 0 of AZD1222 vaccination. This clonotype originated in an adult in good health. CDR3 protein: CASRGRENQPQHF. For the CDR3, the DNA is TGTGCCAGCAGGGGACGGGAAAATCAGCCCCAGCATTTT.